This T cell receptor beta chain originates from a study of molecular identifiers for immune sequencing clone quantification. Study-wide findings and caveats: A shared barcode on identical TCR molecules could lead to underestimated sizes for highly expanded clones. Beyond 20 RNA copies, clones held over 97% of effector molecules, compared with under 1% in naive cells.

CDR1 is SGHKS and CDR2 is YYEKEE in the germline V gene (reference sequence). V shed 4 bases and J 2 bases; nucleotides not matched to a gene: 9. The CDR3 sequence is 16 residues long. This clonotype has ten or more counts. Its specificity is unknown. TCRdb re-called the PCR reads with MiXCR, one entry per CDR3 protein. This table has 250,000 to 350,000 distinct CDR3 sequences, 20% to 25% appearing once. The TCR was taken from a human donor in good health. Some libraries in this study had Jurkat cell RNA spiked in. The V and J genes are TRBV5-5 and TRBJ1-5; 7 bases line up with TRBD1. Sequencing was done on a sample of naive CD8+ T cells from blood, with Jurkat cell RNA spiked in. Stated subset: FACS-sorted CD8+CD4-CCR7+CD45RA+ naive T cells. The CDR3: CASSPGTARGNQPQHF. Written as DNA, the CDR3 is TGTGCCAGCAGCCCCGGGACAGCCAGAGGCAATCAGCCCCAGCATTTT.